This TCR beta chain is from a study of T cell changes during pregnancy in multiple sclerosis. The table came from immunoSEQ multiplex PCR; TCRdb's copy has only in-frame clones and leaves some out. Here the sample spans around 35,000 clones, 75% to 90% being singletons. V shed 5 bases and J shed 10 bases, with 17 bases lying between them. CDR1 LNHNV and CDR2 YYDKDF come from the germline V gene (reference sequence). CDR3 size: 13 residues. The material was CD8+ T cells from peripheral blood mononuclear cells, obtained after pregnancy. The V gene is TRBV15, the J gene TRBJ1-1, with D unclear. This clonotype was sampled from a female donor with multiple sclerosis, enrolled in a pregnancy study. In DNA form, the CDR3 reads TGTGCCACCAGCCTCCGGCGGTCGGTTCCAGCTTTCTTT. This encodes CATSLRRSVPAFF.